Listed below are T cell receptor beta chains from one sample, sequenced in a study of cytomegalovirus exposure and HLA in healthy donors. This table comes from immunoSEQ multiplex PCR, and its TCRdb copy is limited to in-frame clones, with some not included. Among about 160,000 clones listed, roughly three quarters were seen once. Source material: PBMCs. These receptors originate from a man younger than 35 in good health and CMV-seropositive. CDR3s include the opening cysteine and the closing phenylalanine or tryptophan. The D gene is left open where the match is weak. Only some rows state a clone size, as once, few, many or a class for expanded clones.

clone_size,d_call,j_call,v_call,cdr3_aa,cdr3_nt
few,TRBD1,TRBJ1-4,TRBV7-2,CASTKVGGSNEKLFF,TGTGCCAGCACCAAAGTAGGGGGCTCCAATGAAAAACTGTTTTTT
.,TRBD1,TRBJ2-1,TRBV30,CAWDMTGGKNEQFF,TGTGCCTGGGACATGACAGGGGGCAAGAATGAGCAGTTCTTC
few,.,TRBJ1-1,TRBV7-2,CASSSIGQNTEAFF,TGTGCCAGCAGCTCGATAGGACAGAACACTGAAGCTTTCTTT
.,.,TRBJ1-2,TRBV2,CAGGTGVYGGYTF,TGTGCCGGGGGGACCGGAGTCTATGGTGGCTACACCTTC
few,TRBD2,TRBJ2-1,TRBV7-9,CASSLAGGPNEQFF,TGTGCCAGCAGCTTAGCGGGAGGGCCCAATGAGCAGTTCTTC
.,.,TRBJ1-5,TRBV12-5,CASGTGTHTRPTSNQPQHF,TGTGCTAGTGGTACTGGGACACATACCCGTCCGACGAGCAATCAGCCCCAGCATTTT
few,TRBD2,TRBJ2-1,TRBV2,CASSLFGAGVNNEQFF,TGTGCCAGCAGCCTGTTTGGAGCGGGGGTCAACAATGAGCAGTTCTTC
.,.,TRBJ1-5,TRBV30,CAWSPGEGRQPQHF,TGTGCCTGGAGTCCAGGGGAGGGAAGACAGCCCCAGCATTTT
.,.,TRBJ2-2,TRBV6-5,CATQGRDTGELFF,TGTGCCACCCAGGGGAGGGACACCGGGGAGCTGTTTTTT
.,.,TRBJ2-5,TRBV1,CTSSRRDRQETQYF,TGCACCAGCAGCCGCCGGGACAGACAAGAGACCCAGTACTTC
.,TRBD1,TRBJ1-2,TRBV7-6,CASSQGLGGGSYGYTF,TGTGCCAGCAGCCAAGGGTTAGGGGGCGGTTCATATGGCTACACCTTC
.,TRBD1,TRBJ1-1,TRBV19,CASSPGTGVSDTEAFF,TGTGCCAGTAGTCCCGGGACAGGGGTTAGTGACACTGAAGCTTTCTTT
.,TRBD2,TRBJ2-1,TRBV7-9,CASSLAPSGAEQFF,TGTGCCAGCAGCTTAGCGCCTAGCGGGGCTGAGCAGTTCTTC
once,.,TRBJ1-5,TRBV11-3,CASSLDSGQPQHF,TGTGCCAGCAGCTTGGACAGTGGGCAGCCCCAGCATTTT
.,TRBD1,TRBJ1-4,TRBV10-3,CAISELGQNNEKLFF,TGTGCCATCAGTGAATTGGGACAGAATAATGAAAAACTGTTTTTT
.,.,TRBJ2-2,TRBV27,CASSLDTPSTGELFF,TGTGCCAGCAGCCTCGACACCCCCAGCACCGGGGAGCTGTTTTTT